Below, 8 T cell receptor beta chains from the same sample are listed, as sequenced in a study of blood T cell repertoires in COVID-19. Clones were sequenced by immunoSEQ multiplex PCR, and TCRdb holds only the in-frame ones, with some missing. The repertoire includes some 150,000 clones, 65% to 85% of them detected once, and 14% sits in the top ten. The sequencing input was peripheral blood. The receptors derive from a woman at least 80 years old with acute or convalescent COVID-19.

The gene calls are TRBV9 and TRBJ2-5; D remains ambiguous. The CDR3 spans 13 residues. The V end was cut by 1 base, the J end by 4 bases, with 8 bases between. Germline V gene lookup returns CDR1 SGDLS and CDR2 YYNGEE. The CDR3 DNA follows: TGTGCCAGCAGCGTATACGGGTTAGAGACCCAGTACTTC. This translates into CASSVYGLETQYF.

The chain links TRBV7-8 to TRBJ1-1; 9 bases fit TRBD1. The CDR3 has 14 residues. V was pared by 5 bases and J by 1 base, with 2 bases of the junction left unmatched. Looked up from germline, CDR1 is SGHVS and CDR2 is FQNEAQ. CDR3 loop: CASSPQGANTEAFF. DNA for the CDR3: TGTGCCAGCAGCCCACAGGGGGCGAACACTGAAGCTTTCTTT.

This chain uses TRBV11-2 with TRBJ2-1, with TRBD2 matching over 7 bases. The CDR3 is made up of 19 amino acids. Germline V gene lookup returns CDR1 SGHAT and CDR2 FQNNGV. The junction had 11 bases not matched to a gene; V was cut back by 0 bases and J by 0 bases. The CDR3 is CASSLDSRVAGSSYNEQFF. CDR3 sequence (DNA): TGTGCCAGCAGCTTAGATAGTAGAGTAGCGGGTTCCTCCTACAATGAGCAGTTCTTC.

The J gene is TRBJ1-1, the V gene TRBV6-5; D gene uncertain. The germline CDR1 and CDR2 sequences are MNHEY and SVGAGI. Trimming stripped 2 bases from V and 8 bases from J, with 6 bases between. The CDR3 is 11 residues long. CDR3 residues: CASSYQREAFF. The CDR3 DNA reads as TGTGCCAGCAGTTACCAGCGAGAAGCTTTCTTT.

This chain joins TRBV3-1 (or the pseudogene TRBV3-2) and TRBJ1-1, with 9 bases lining up with TRBD1. Germline values: CDR1 LGHDT, CDR2 YNNKEL (reference sequence). CDR3 length: 15 amino acids. V lost 4 bases to trimming and J lost 6 bases; unmatched junction nucleotides: 9. CDR3 in amino acids: CASSLSGTGWPEAFF. CDR3 in DNA: TGTGCCAGCAGCCTAAGTGGGACAGGGTGGCCTGAAGCTTTCTTT.

The rearrangement links TRBV9 to TRBJ2-1; 10 positions agree with TRBD2. The CDR3 has 17 residues. The V and J ends lost 0 bases and 3 bases, in that order; junction bases with no gene match: 6. Germline V gene lookup returns CDR1 SGDLS and CDR2 YYNGEE. Written as DNA, the CDR3 is TGTGCCAGCAGCGTAGGTGGAGCGGGAGGGCTCTACAATGAGCAGTTCTTC. Protein product: CASSVGGAGGLYNEQFF.

J is TRBJ1-5 and V is TRBV15; no reliable D call. From germline, CDR1 is LNHNV and CDR2 YYDKDF (reference sequence). The CDR3 has 14 residues. Trimming took 0 bases from V and 6 from J, leaving 9 bases between them. The CDR3 sequence is CATSRDRRGQPQHF. In nucleotides, the CDR3 is TGTGCCACCAGCAGAGATAGGCGGGGTCAGCCCCAGCATTTT.

The J gene is TRBJ1-1, the V gene TRBV2; no clear D. V lost 8 bases and J lost 5, with 12 bases in between. CDR1 SNHLY and CDR2 FYNNEI come from the germline V gene. The CDR3 totals 12 residues. CDR3 sequence (DNA): TGTGCCAGCCTAATACAGTTTACTGAAGCTTTCTTT. Encoded protein: CASLIQFTEAFF.